These 17 T cell receptor beta chains were all obtained from the same sample, sequenced in a study of T cell responses to AZD1222 COVID-19 vaccine. The assay was immunoSEQ multiplex PCR, and TCRdb's table has in-frame clones only and misses some. The sample has roughly 120,000 clones; around 87% are singletons. This sample comprised peripheral blood, obtained 28 days after the second AZD1222 dose. The source is an adult who received the AZD1222 COVID-19 vaccine.

This clone was observed a single time. The chain uses TRBV6-5 and TRBJ2-2; 9 nucleotides agree with TRBD1. The CDR3 length is 15 residues. Germline V CDR1 and CDR2: MNHEY, SVGAGI. V dropped 2 bases and J dropped 5; count of bases not matched to a gene: 3. CDR3 in amino acids: CASSYGTGWTGELFF. As DNA, the CDR3 is TGTGCCAGCAGTTACGGGACAGGGTGGACCGGGGAGCTGTTTTTT.

The chain joins TRBV24-1 to TRBJ2-3; D is ambiguous. Germline assignment: CDR1 KGHDR and CDR2 SFDVKD. The CDR3 spans 14 residues. Trimming took off 4 bases at V and 3 bases at J, with 10 bases between the two ends. This chain's CDR3 is CATSEPGSTDTQYF. CDR3 nucleotides: TGTGCCACCAGTGAGCCTGGAAGTACAGATACGCAGTATTTT.

This chain joins TRBV13 and TRBJ1-5; D is possibly TRBD1 (5 bases). Looked up from germline, CDR1 is PRHDT and CDR2 is FYEKMQ (reference sequence). The CDR3 spans 14 residues. The V end lost 3 bases, the J end lost 5 bases, and 11 bases lay between the germline ends. The CDR3 spells CASSLGQGHQPQHF. Here the CDR3 DNA reads TGTGCCAGCAGCTTGGGGCAGGGCCATCAGCCCCAGCATTTT.

The genes are TRBV4-3 and TRBJ2-1; 13 nucleotides align to TRBD2. Germline-derived CDR1 and CDR2 are LGHNA and YSLEER. The CDR3 is made up of 16 amino acids. Unmatched junction bases numbered 7, after V lost 4 bases and J lost 7 bases. In nucleotides, the CDR3 is TGCGCCAGCAGCCTCCGACTAGCGGGAGGCTTAAATGAGCAGTTCTTC. It yields the protein CASSLRLAGGLNEQFF.

In this sample, this clone turned up a few times. This chain links TRBV13 with TRBJ2-7; 8 nucleotides agree with TRBD2. Germline CDR1 PRHDT, CDR2 FYEKMQ (reference sequence). The V and J ends lost 5 bases and 3 bases, in that order; junction bases with no gene match: 6. There are 14 residues in the CDR3. CDR3 sequence reads: CASSLPTSDYEQYF. Written as DNA, the CDR3 is TGTGCCAGCAGCCTCCCGACTAGCGACTACGAGCAGTACTTC.

CDR3 sequence reads: CASSSQGDPNQPQHF. In DNA, the CDR3 is TGTGCCAGCAGTTCACAGGGTGACCCCAATCAGCCCCAGCATTTT. The chain joins TRBV2 to TRBJ1-5; D may be TRBD1 (6 bases). CDR1 and CDR2 from the germline V gene are SNHLY and FYNNEI. Trimming left V 5 bases short and J 3 bases short, with 14 bases between. The CDR3 has 15 residues.

The rearrangement uses TRBV7-2 and TRBJ1-1; D remains unclear. V was shortened by 1 base and J by 1 base, with 10 bases between the two germline ends. The CDR3 runs 15 residues. Germline V gene lookup returns CDR1 SGHTA and CDR2 FQGNSA. The CDR3 loop is CASSLERQRNTEAFF. The CDR3 DNA follows: TGTGCCAGCAGCTTAGAAAGACAACGGAACACTGAAGCTTTCTTT.

The rearrangement uses TRBV15 and TRBJ1-4, with no clear D. The germline V gene encodes CDR1 LNHNV and CDR2 YYDKDF (reference sequence). Between the trimmed V and J ends, which lost 0 bases and 7 bases, there was a span of 15 bases. The CDR3 extends over 16 amino acids. The CDR3, as DNA: TGTGCCACCAGCAGAGATCATAGAGGGATAGGTGAAAAACTGTTTTTT. This translates into CATSRDHRGIGEKLFF.

CDR3 DNA sequence: TGTGCCAGCAGCGTAGTGTCGGTCTCCACTGAAGCTTTCTTT. Translated, it gives CASSVVSVSTEAFF. The rearrangement joins TRBV9 to TRBJ1-1; D call uncertain. Germline V gives CDR1 SGDLS, CDR2 YYNGEE. The CDR3 length is 14 residues. V lost 0 bases and J 4 bases, leaving 10 bases between the germline ends.

The V call is TRBV6-4, the J call TRBJ2-3; D may be TRBD1 or TRBD2 (5 bases each). The CDR3 extends over 14 amino acids. Germline V CDR1 and CDR2: MRHNA, SNTAGT. Between the trimmed V and J ends, which lost 2 bases and 3 bases, there was a span of 9 bases. CDR3 DNA: TGTGCCAGCAGTGACGAGGGACGTACAGATACGCAGTATTTT. It encodes CASSDEGRTDTQYF.

The chain is built from TRBV5-6 and TRBJ1-5; tentative D call: TRBD1 (5 bases). Germline V gives CDR1 SGHDT, CDR2 YYEEEE. The CDR3 is made up of 15 amino acids. Trimming stripped 0 bases from V and 3 bases from J, with 10 bases between. In DNA form, the CDR3 reads TGTGCCAGCAGCTTGGCCGGACAAATCAATCAGCCCCAGCATTTT. It encodes CASSLAGQINQPQHF.

The gene calls are TRBV27 and TRBJ2-1, with D perhaps matching TRBD1 or TRBD2 (5 bases each). The V gene's germline CDR1 is MNHEY and CDR2 SMNVEV (reference sequence). The CDR3 runs 18 residues. V lost 5 bases and J lost 5, with 25 bases in between. For the CDR3, the DNA is TGTGCCAGCAGTCGGGGACCGAAACCCCTGGTATTTAACAATGAGCAGTTCTTC. This translates into CASSRGPKPLVFNNEQFF.

This clone came up once. The chain uses TRBV3-1 (or the pseudogene TRBV3-2) and TRBJ1-5; 8 bases match TRBD1. Germline V gene sequence: CDR1 LGHDT, CDR2 YNNKEL (reference sequence). The CDR3 covers 14 residues. The V segment lost 1 base and the J segment 5 bases; nucleotides outside the gene matches: 1. DNA for the CDR3: TGTGCCAGCAGCCAAGCAGGGGGCTATCAGCCCCAGCATTTT. Protein sequence: CASSQAGGYQPQHF.

This chain uses TRBV7-8 with TRBJ2-1, with 9 bases identical to TRBD2. The CDR3 is made up of 17 amino acids. Germline CDR1 and CDR2: SGHVS and FQNEAQ. Trimming took 2 bases from V and 0 from J; bases not matched to a gene: 5. The CDR3 DNA follows: TGTGCCAGCAGCTTAAGGCCTAGCGGGAACTCCTACAATGAGCAGTTCTTC. Amino acid sequence: CASSLRPSGNSYNEQFF. Full variable domain (missing parts from reference TRBV7-8 and TRBJ2-1): GAGVSQSPRYKVAKRGQDVALRCDPISGHVSLFWYQQALGQGPEFLTYFQNEAQLDKSGLPSDRFFAERPEGSVSTLKIQRTQQEDSAVYLCASSLRPSGNSYNEQFFGPGTRLTVL.

V and J are TRBV5-1 and TRBJ2-7, with D possibly matching TRBD2 (5 bases). Germline V CDR1 and CDR2: SGHRS, YFSETQ. CDR3 length: 15 amino acids. V lost 0 bases to trimming and J lost 4 bases, with 14 bases between them. CDR3 DNA sequence: TGCGCCAGCAGCTTGGAAGGTTCTAGCATATACGAGCAGTACTTC. This encodes CASSLEGSSIYEQYF.

In nucleotides, the CDR3 is TGTGCCAGCAGCGTAAACGTAGGCGGAGGAAACACTGAAGCTTTCTTT. It encodes CASSVNVGGGNTEAFF. The chain uses TRBV9 and TRBJ1-1; no definite D call. The length of the CDR3 is 16 residues. Germline V gene sequence: CDR1 SGDLS, CDR2 YYNGEE. Trimming took off 1 base at V and 2 bases at J, with 15 bases between the two ends.

The chain uses TRBV6-1 and TRBJ2-3; D not resolved. Trimming took off 2 bases at V and 0 bases at J, with 9 bases between the two ends. Germline CDR1 MNHNS, CDR2 SASEGT. The CDR3 sequence is 15 residues long. In DNA, the CDR3 is TGTGCCAGCAGTGAACACCGCTCTAGCACAGATACGCAGTATTTT. Translating it yields CASSEHRSSTDTQYF.